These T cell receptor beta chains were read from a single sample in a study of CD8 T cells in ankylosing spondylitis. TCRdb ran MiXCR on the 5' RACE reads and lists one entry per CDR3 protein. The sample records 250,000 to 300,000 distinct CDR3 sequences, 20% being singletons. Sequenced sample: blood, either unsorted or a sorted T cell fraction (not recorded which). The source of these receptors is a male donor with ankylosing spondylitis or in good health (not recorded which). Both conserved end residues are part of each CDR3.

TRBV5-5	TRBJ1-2	CASSLDLRDGRGYTF
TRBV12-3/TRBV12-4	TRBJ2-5	CASSWDTGGQTQYF
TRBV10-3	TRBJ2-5	CAISGTGVVGETQYF
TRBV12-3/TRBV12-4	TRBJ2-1	CASSLSSGVIEQFF
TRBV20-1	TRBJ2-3	CSATGTSGGIVPDTQYF
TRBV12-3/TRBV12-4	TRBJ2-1	CASTFGGSYNEQFF
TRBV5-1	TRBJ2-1	CASSSRLAGGGGVYNEQFF
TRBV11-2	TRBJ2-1	CASSLFGTFYNEQFF
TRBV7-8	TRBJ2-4	CASKGQGILAKNIQYF
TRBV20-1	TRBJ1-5	CSAEPGQSNQPQHF
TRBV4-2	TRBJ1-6	CASSQDIWRLNSPLHF
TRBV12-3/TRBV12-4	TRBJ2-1	CASSQLAGGEQFF
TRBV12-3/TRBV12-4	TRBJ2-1	CASTPTGAVNEQFF
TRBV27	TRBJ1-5	CASSLSFANQPQHF
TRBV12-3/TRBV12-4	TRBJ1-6	CASSSRTGAYSPLHF
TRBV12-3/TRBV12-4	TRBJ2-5	CASSQGLAGQETQYF
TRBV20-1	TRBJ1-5	CSAKQGIQPQHF
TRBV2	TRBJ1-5	CASSEQLSNQPQHF
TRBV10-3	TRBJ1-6	CAISASEQGRYSPLHF
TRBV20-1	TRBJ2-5	CSASGRETQYF
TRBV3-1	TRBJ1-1	CASSQDWWNIEAFF
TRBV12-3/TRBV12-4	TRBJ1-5	CASSRTGVPQHF
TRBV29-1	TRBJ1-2	CSVEVQGNYGYTF
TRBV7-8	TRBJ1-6	CASSLVGQGGDSPLHF
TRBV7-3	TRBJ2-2	CASSLNPGQLTGELFF
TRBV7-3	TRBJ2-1	CASSKLAGANNEQFF
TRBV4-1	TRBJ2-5	CASSQGWASGRKETQYF
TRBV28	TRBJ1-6	CASSWPPQGGFNSPLHF
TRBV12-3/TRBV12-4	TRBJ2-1	CASRRVDEQFF
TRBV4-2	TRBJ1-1	CASSQGGQVNTEAFF
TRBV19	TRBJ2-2	CASSIDQDRVTGELFF
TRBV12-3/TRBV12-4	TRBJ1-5	CASRAGTGQSQPQHF
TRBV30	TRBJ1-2	CASGPLGYTF
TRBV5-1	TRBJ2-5	CASRPGLAGGETQYF
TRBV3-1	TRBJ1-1	CASSQEVGANTEAFF
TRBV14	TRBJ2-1	CASSQDPEYNEQFF